Described below is a single TCR beta chain sequence and its context. Trimming stripped 1 base from V and 4 bases from J, with 7 bases between. The CDR3 contains 13 residues. The germline CDR1 and CDR2 sequences are LNHDA and SQIVND (reference sequence). These data originate in a study of long-term antiretroviral therapy in people with HIV. Study details: Collection of the earliest samples took place about a decade ahead of the 2015 immediate-ART recommendation.

Sequencing used immunoSEQ v3.0 at survey level. Profiling relied on immunoSEQ multiplex PCR, and the TCRdb table lists in-frame clones only, not all of them. This table holds 20,000 to 25,000 clones, about 92% found once. Each participant with HIV received care in the United States. This receptor was identified in a woman in her fifties or sixties with HIV. Specimen: unsorted PBMCs, collected 4.4 years after starting antiretroviral therapy. The chain uses TRBV19 and TRBJ1-2; D is uncertain. CDR3 region: CASSIGGFYGYTF. CDR3 sequence (DNA): TGTGCCAGTAGTATAGGGGGATTCTATGGCTACACCTTC.